The 32 T cell receptor beta chains reported below all come from one sample, sequenced in a study of cytomegalovirus exposure and HLA in healthy donors. Amplification used 60 Vbeta primers and 13 Jbeta primers. Only in-frame clones appear in the TCRdb table, and some are missing; sequencing was by immunoSEQ multiplex PCR. Among approximately 180,000 clones, approximately 84% were seen once, and the ten largest hold 4% to 6%. The sequenced material came from PBMCs. The receptors shown here come from a girl under 18 in good health and CMV-seropositive.

This rearrangement joins TRBV6-1 to TRBJ2-7; D is unclear. V lost 4 bases and J 0 bases, leaving 13 bases between the germline ends. The germline CDR1 and CDR2 sequences are MNHNS and SASEGT. This CDR3 contains 15 residues. The DNA of the CDR3 is TGTGCCAGCAGTGTATCCCAGGCCCTCTCCTACGAGCAGTACTTC. Protein sequence: CASSVSQALSYEQYF.

Only a few counts were recorded for this clone. For the CDR3, the DNA is TGTGCCAGCAGCTGGCGGACTACCAATGAGCAGTTCTTC. Protein: CASSWRTTNEQFF. V usage is TRBV7-8 and J usage is TRBJ2-1; D possibly corresponds to TRBD2 (6 bases). Trimming shortened V by 4 bases and J by 6 bases, and 10 bases separated the two germline ends. Looked up from germline, CDR1 is SGHVS and CDR2 is FQNEAQ. The CDR3 has 13 amino acids. Full variable domain (rest looked up from reference TRBV7-8 and TRBJ2-1): GAGVSQSPRYKVAKRGQDVALRCDPISGHVSLFWYQQALGQGPEFLTYFQNEAQLDKSGLPSDRFFAERPEGSVSTLKIQRTQQEDSAVYLCASSWRTTNEQFFGPGTRLTVL.

This clone was seen more than once but under ten times. V and J are TRBV5-1 and TRBJ1-2; 10 bases align to TRBD1. V lost 6 bases and J lost 8; bases outside the gene matches: 10. CDR1 and CDR2 (germline): SGHRS, YFSETQ. The CDR3 covers 14 residues. CDR3 coding DNA: TGCGCCAGCATGGTTGACAGGGGGCTTGAAGGCTACACCTTC. Translating it yields CASMVDRGLEGYTF.

This sequence joins TRBV7-3 and TRBJ2-2, with D tentatively TRBD2 (7 bases). V lost 5 bases, J lost 7 bases, and 23 bases lay in between. The germline V gene has CDR1 SGHTA and CDR2 FQGTGA. The CDR3 covers 17 residues. This chain's CDR3 is CASSPGGGSAGFGELFF. CDR3 DNA: TGTGCCAGCAGCCCAGGCGGGGGCTCGGCGGGTTTCGGGGAGCTGTTTTTT.

V is TRBV27 and J is TRBJ2-7; 10 bases line up with TRBD1. This CDR3 comprises 15 residues. Germline CDR1 is MNHEY and CDR2 is SMNVEV (reference sequence). J was trimmed by 3 bases and V by 3 bases; bases with no gene match: 5. The CDR3 loop is CASSLLRDRGYEQYF. The DNA of the CDR3 is TGTGCCAGCAGTTTGCTCCGGGACAGGGGCTACGAGCAGTACTTC.

The V call is TRBV12-5, the J call TRBJ2-1; 7 positions match TRBD2. The CDR3 is 16 amino acids. After removal of 7 bases from V and 1 base from J, the junction contained 10 bases not matched to a gene. CDR1 and CDR2 (germline): LGHNT, FRNRAP. Here the CDR3 DNA reads TGTGCTAGTGAGCGGGGACCGAACCCATCCTACAATGAGCAGTTCTTC. Its protein product is CASERGPNPSYNEQFF.

On this clone itself: An end of the junction does not agree with germline; a read error may underlie this. The CDR3 is CSSSLSLFGQPNYGYTF. Written as DNA, the CDR3 is TGTTCCAGCAGCTTATCGTTGTTTGGACAACCCAACTATGGCTACACCTTC. The V and J genes are TRBV7-9 and TRBJ1-2; TRBD1 is a possible D gene (5 bases). CDR1 is SEHNR, CDR2 FQNEAQ, per germline (reference sequence). This CDR3 region has 17 residues.

V is TRBV5-1 and J is TRBJ1-2; tentatively, D is TRBD1 (6 bases). V was shortened by 0 bases and J by 2 bases, with 11 bases between the two germline ends. CDR3 length: 15 amino acids. The germline gives CDR1 SGHRS, CDR2 YFSETQ. The DNA of the CDR3 is TGCGCCAGCAGCTTGGCCGGGGGGCCAAACTATGGCTACACCTTC. Translating it yields CASSLAGGPNYGYTF.

The sample holds one count of this clone. The rearrangement joins TRBV7-9 to TRBJ1-1; 8 nucleotides align to TRBD1. This CDR3 region has 13 residues. V was pared by 4 bases and J by 4 bases, with 2 bases of the junction left unmatched. Looked up from germline, CDR1 is SEHNR and CDR2 is FQNEAQ (reference sequence). The CDR3 loop is CASSSGGVTEAFF. The CDR3 DNA reads TGTGCCAGCAGCTCAGGGGGCGTCACTGAAGCTTTCTTT.

The chain is built from TRBV6-1 and TRBJ1-6, with a tentative D call TRBD1 (6 bases). V was clipped by 6 bases and J by 6 bases, with 15 bases between them. CDR3 length: 15 amino acids. Germline assignment: CDR1 MNHNS and CDR2 SASEGT. The CDR3 coding sequence is TGTGCCAGCAGAACAGGGCCAAAAATTAATTCACCCCTCCACTTT. Protein sequence: CASRTGPKINSPLHF.

The chain links TRBV4-1 to TRBJ1-2, with D possibly matching TRBD1 (6 bases). V lost 2 bases to trimming and J lost 2 bases, with 9 bases between them. Germline loops: CDR1 MGHRA, CDR2 YSYEKL. The CDR3 runs 14 residues. CDR3 residues: CASSQRTGNYGYTF. CDR3 bases: TGCGCCAGCAGCCAACGTACAGGGAACTATGGCTACACCTTC.

V usage is TRBV10-2 and J usage is TRBJ2-5, with 12 bases that match TRBD2. Germline trimming cut 3 bases from V and 3 bases from J; bases unmatched to any gene: 2. The CDR3 has 15 amino acids. Germline V gene lookup returns CDR1 WSHSY and CDR2 SAAADI. The CDR3 here is CASSERLAGEETQYF. The CDR3, as DNA: TGCGCCAGCAGTGAAAGACTAGCGGGGGAAGAGACCCAGTACTTC.

This clone has just a few counts. The rearrangement links TRBV15 to TRBJ1-6; possible D gene TRBD1, 5 bases. This CDR3 has 16 amino acids. CDR1 is LNHNV, CDR2 YYDKDF, per germline (reference sequence). V was trimmed by 6 bases and J by 3 bases, leaving 15 bases between them. The DNA of the CDR3 is TGTGCCACCAGTCCAGACAGAGCTCACTATAATTCACCCCTCCACTTT. Translated: CATSPDRAHYNSPLHF.

The genes are TRBV14 and TRBJ1-6; D not certain. Trimming took 3 bases from V and 4 from J, leaving 4 bases between them. The CDR3 totals 13 residues. The V gene's germline CDR1 is SGHDN and CDR2 FVKESK. The CDR3 region has the DNA TGTGCCAGCAGCCACAGGTATAATTCACCCCTCCACTTT. Its protein is CASSHRYNSPLHF.

This clone occurred a few times. J is TRBJ1-2 and V is TRBV15; a possible D gene is TRBD1 (5 bases). Trimming removed 3 bases from V and 4 bases from J, with 18 bases in between. Germline loops: CDR1 LNHNV, CDR2 YYDKDF (reference sequence). The CDR3 has 16 residues. The CDR3 spells CATSSAGGGGSYGYTF. The CDR3 DNA is TGTGCCACCAGCAGCGCCGGCGGGGGTGGAAGCTATGGCTACACCTTC.

This sequence joins TRBV9 and TRBJ2-7; 9 bases align to TRBD1. This CDR3 contains 14 residues. Germline assignment: CDR1 SGDLS and CDR2 YYNGEE. V was pared by 1 base and J by 2 bases, with 1 base of the junction left unmatched. CDR3 DNA: TGTGCCAGCAGCGTAAACAGGGGGCCCTACGAGCAGTACTTC. It translates to CASSVNRGPYEQYF. Combining the CDR3 with reference TRBV9 and TRBJ2-7 gives the whole variable domain DSGVTQTPKHLITATGQRVTLRCSPRSGDLSVYWYQQSLDQGLQFLIQYYNGEERAKGNILERFSAQQFPDLHSELNLSSLELGDSALYFCASSVNRGPYEQYFGPGTRLTVT.

The V and J genes are TRBV29-1 and TRBJ2-7; D is perhaps TRBD1 (5 bases). The CDR3 has 12 amino acids. Trimming pared 6 bases from V and 3 bases from J, leaving 12 bases between. CDR1 is SQVTM, CDR2 ANQGSEA, per germline. CDR3 bases: TGCAGCGTCATACAGGACGGCTACGAGCAGTACTTC. This gives the protein CSVIQDGYEQYF.

The J gene is TRBJ1-4, the V gene TRBV30; 9 bases align to TRBD1. V lost 2 bases, J lost 10 bases, and 11 bases stayed unmatched. The CDR3 length is 15 residues. Germline assignment: CDR1 GTSNPN and CDR2 SVGIG (reference sequence). CDR3 DNA: TGTGCCTGGAGTACCCTAAGGACAGGGGCCGGAAAACTGTTTTTT. Translated, it gives CAWSTLRTGAGKLFF.

The rearrangement joins TRBV19 to TRBJ2-5; 8 positions agree with TRBD2. There are 13 residues in the CDR3. V dropped 11 bases and J dropped 5; count of bases not matched to a gene: 10. Germline assignment: CDR1 LNHDA and CDR2 SQIVND (reference sequence). The CDR3 DNA reads TGTGCCGCGGGGGGCCCTATGTGGGAGACCCAGTACTTC. It translates to CAAGGPMWETQYF.

The CDR3: CASSPGGPSTDTQYF. For the CDR3, the DNA is TGTGCCAGCAGTCCGGGGGGTCCTAGCACAGATACGCAGTATTTT. The chain combines TRBV5-4 with TRBJ2-3, with 7 bases aligning to TRBD2. This CDR3 region has 15 residues. With V trimmed by 5 bases and J by 0 bases, 6 bases remained unmatched. Germline assignment: CDR1 SGHNT and CDR2 YYREEE (reference sequence).

The V call is TRBV5-6, the J call TRBJ2-7, with unresolved D. The CDR3 has 12 residues. CDR1 and CDR2 from the germline V gene are SGHDT and YYEEEE. The V end lost 1 base, the J end lost 5 bases, and 7 bases lay between the germline ends. The CDR3 spells CASSLNFNEQYF. CDR3 coding DNA: TGTGCCAGCAGCTTGAATTTCAACGAGCAGTACTTC.

The chain combines TRBV30 with TRBJ1-5, with TRBD1 matching 7 bases. The V gene's germline CDR1 is GTSNPN and CDR2 SVGIG (reference sequence). The V and J ends lost 5 bases and 3 bases, in that order; junction bases with no gene match: 4. This CDR3 has 13 residues. The CDR3 DNA reads TGTGCCTGGTCGACAGGGCCCAATCAGCCCCAGCATTTT. Translation gives CAWSTGPNQPQHF.

This clone was observed a handful of times. The rearrangement joins TRBV4-1 to TRBJ2-3; perhaps TRBD1 as D (5 bases). CDR1 is MGHRA and CDR2 is YSYEKL in the germline V gene. Trimming shortened V by 2 bases and J by 8 bases, and 14 bases separated the two germline ends. The CDR3 is made up of 14 amino acids. The CDR3 sequence is CASSQRAPRVTQYF. The CDR3 bases are TGCGCCAGCAGCCAAAGGGCCCCCAGGGTTACGCAGTATTTT.

This clone was detected only a few times. The chain combines TRBV5-6 with TRBJ1-2; the match to TRBD1 covers 9 bases. The J segment lost 5 bases and the V segment lost 5 bases, leaving 7 bases of the junction unmatched. The V gene's germline CDR1 is SGHDT and CDR2 YYEEEE. This CDR3 comprises 14 residues. CDR3 region: CASSGGQGSYGYTF. The CDR3 region has the DNA TGTGCCAGCAGTGGTGGACAGGGGTCGTATGGCTACACCTTC.

The chain links TRBV27 to TRBJ2-7, with TRBD2 matching over 7 bases. Germline values: CDR1 MNHEY, CDR2 SMNVEV (reference sequence). Losses at the gene ends were 6 bases for V and 3 bases for J; bases not matched to a gene: 11. This CDR3 is built from 15 residues. The CDR3: CASSTTGTGGYEQYF. Written as DNA, the CDR3 is TGTGCCAGCAGCACTACCGGGACGGGGGGCTACGAGCAGTACTTC.

The chain carries TRBV15 and TRBJ1-2; D is ambiguous. There are 14 residues in the CDR3. Germline V gives CDR1 LNHNV, CDR2 YYDKDF (reference sequence). V lost 1 base, J lost 7 bases, and 13 bases lay in between. CDR3 protein: CATSRVRGTGGYTF. As DNA, the CDR3 is TGTGCCACCAGCAGAGTACGGGGAACCGGTGGCTACACCTTC.

The sample holds one count of this clone. This rearrangement joins TRBV6-5 to TRBJ1-2; possible D gene TRBD1, 5 bases. The CDR3 runs 13 residues. Germline values: CDR1 MNHEY, CDR2 SVGAGI. Trimming cost V 6 bases and J 5 bases, with 13 bases left between them. The CDR3, as DNA: TGTGCCAGCAGCTTCACAGGATTTTATGGCTACACCTTC. Protein product: CASSFTGFYGYTF.

The rearrangement links TRBV4-1 to TRBJ2-5; 9 nucleotides line up with TRBD1. Trimming took 4 bases from V and 1 from J; bases not matched to a gene: 10. CDR3 length equals 17 residues. CDR1 and CDR2 (germline): MGHRA, YSYEKL. CDR3 residues: CASSRNTGGLGQETQYF. The CDR3 region has the DNA TGCGCCAGCAGCCGGAATACAGGGGGCTTGGGCCAAGAGACCCAGTACTTC.

The genes are TRBV27 and TRBJ1-1, with D tentatively TRBD1 (5 bases). The CDR3 loop spans 14 amino acids. CDR1 and CDR2 (germline): MNHEY, SMNVEV (reference sequence). V shed 3 bases and J shed 6 bases, with 14 bases lying between them. The DNA of the CDR3 is TGTGCCAGCAGTTTCCAATCAGGGTCCGCTGAAGCTTTCTTT. This translates into CASSFQSGSAEAFF.

This clone has just a few counts. This chain uses TRBV11-3 with TRBJ2-7; D possibly corresponds to TRBD2 (6 bases). The CDR3 consists of 15 residues. V was shortened by 4 bases and J by 4 bases, with 17 bases between the two germline ends. CDR1 and CDR2 from the germline V gene are SGHNT and YENEEA. CDR3 DNA: TGTGCCAGCAGCTCTCGGGACTCTCCGGTTTACGAGCAGTACTTC. It specifies CASSSRDSPVYEQYF.

The sample holds a few counts of this clone. V usage is TRBV30 and J usage is TRBJ1-2; 7 bases align to TRBD1. V shed 2 bases and J 5 bases; nucleotides not matched to a gene: 5. CDR1 and CDR2 from the germline V gene are GTSNPN and SVGIG (reference sequence). This CDR3 comprises 13 residues. CDR3 sequence reads: CAWSLQGIYGYTF. The CDR3 DNA follows: TGTGCCTGGAGTTTACAGGGGATATATGGCTACACCTTC. Combining the CDR3 with reference TRBV30 and TRBJ1-2 gives the whole variable domain SQTIHQWPATLVQPVGSPLSLECTVEGTSNPNLYWYRQAAGRGLQLLFYSVGIGQISSEVPQNLSASRPQDRQFILSSKKLLLSDSGFYLCAWSLQGIYGYTFGSGTRLTVV.

In the case of this clone: The sample contains more than one DNA sequence encoding this CDR3. This sequence joins TRBV5-1 and TRBJ2-7; a weak D match, TRBD1 (6 bases). The V end lost 4 bases, the J end lost 2 bases, and 10 bases lay between the germline ends. The CDR3 has 13 residues. Germline lookup yields CDR1 SGHRS and CDR2 YFSETQ. The CDR3 protein is CASSETGPYEQYF. The CDR3 DNA reads as TGCGCCAGCAGCGAGACAGGCCCCTACGAGCAGTACTTC. The whole variable domain, remainder taken from reference TRBV5-1 and TRBJ2-7, is KAGVTQTPRYLIKTRGQQVTLSCSPISGHRSVSWYQQTPGQGLQFLFEYFSETQRNKGNFPGRFSGRQFSNSRSEMNVSTLELGDSALYLCASSETGPYEQYFGPGTRLTVT.